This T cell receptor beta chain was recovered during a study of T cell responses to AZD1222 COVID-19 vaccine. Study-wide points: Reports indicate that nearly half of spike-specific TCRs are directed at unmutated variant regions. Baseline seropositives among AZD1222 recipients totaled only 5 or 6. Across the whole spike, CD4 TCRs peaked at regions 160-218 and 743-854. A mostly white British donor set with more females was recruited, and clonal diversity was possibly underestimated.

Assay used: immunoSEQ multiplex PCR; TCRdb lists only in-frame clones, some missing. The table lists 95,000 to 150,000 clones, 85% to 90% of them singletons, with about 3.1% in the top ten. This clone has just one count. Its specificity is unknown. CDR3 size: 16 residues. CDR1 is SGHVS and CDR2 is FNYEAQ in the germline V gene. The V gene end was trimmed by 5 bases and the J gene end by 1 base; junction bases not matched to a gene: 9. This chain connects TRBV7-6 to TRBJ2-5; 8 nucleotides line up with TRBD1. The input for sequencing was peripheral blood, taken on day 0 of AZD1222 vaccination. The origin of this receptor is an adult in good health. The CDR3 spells CASSVGQGGRQETQYF. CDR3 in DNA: TGTGCCAGCAGCGTAGGACAGGGAGGCCGCCAAGAGACCCAGTACTTC.